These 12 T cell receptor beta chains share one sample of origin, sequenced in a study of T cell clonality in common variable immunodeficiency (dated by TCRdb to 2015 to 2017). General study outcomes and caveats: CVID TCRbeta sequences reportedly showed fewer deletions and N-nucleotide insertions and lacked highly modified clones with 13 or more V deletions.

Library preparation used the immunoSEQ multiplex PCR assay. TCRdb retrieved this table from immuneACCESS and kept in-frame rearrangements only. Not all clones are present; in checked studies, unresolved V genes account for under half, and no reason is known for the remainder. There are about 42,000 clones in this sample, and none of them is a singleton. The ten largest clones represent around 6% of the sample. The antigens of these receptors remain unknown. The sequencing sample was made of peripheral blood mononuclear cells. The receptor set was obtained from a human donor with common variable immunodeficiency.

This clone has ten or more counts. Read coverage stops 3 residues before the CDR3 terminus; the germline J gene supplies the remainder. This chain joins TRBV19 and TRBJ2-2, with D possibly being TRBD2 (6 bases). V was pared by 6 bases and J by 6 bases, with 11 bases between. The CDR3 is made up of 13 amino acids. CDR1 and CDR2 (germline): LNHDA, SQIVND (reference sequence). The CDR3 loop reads CASRKGGAGELFF. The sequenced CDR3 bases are TGTGCCAGTAGAAAAGGAGGGGCCGGGGAG.

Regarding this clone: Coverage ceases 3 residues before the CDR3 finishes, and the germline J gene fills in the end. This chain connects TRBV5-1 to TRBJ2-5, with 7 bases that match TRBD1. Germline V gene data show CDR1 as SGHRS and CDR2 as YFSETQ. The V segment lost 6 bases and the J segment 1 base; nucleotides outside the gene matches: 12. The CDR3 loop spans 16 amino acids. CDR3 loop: CASIQNPGQPQETQYF. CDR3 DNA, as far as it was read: TGCGCCAGCATCCAGAATCCGGGACAGCCCCAAGAGACC.

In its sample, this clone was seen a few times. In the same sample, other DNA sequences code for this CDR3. The CDR3 sequence is CASSLTGYGYTF. The sequenced CDR3 bases are TGTGCCAGCAGCTTAACAGGGTATGGC. V usage is TRBV11-2 and J usage is TRBJ1-2, with a weak D call TRBD1 (6 bases). The CDR3 end is not reached by the read, which stops 3 residues before it; the germline J gene fills it in. Germline values: CDR1 SGHAT, CDR2 FQNNGV. The CDR3 has 12 residues. V was shortened by 2 bases and J by 5 bases, with 6 bases between the two germline ends.

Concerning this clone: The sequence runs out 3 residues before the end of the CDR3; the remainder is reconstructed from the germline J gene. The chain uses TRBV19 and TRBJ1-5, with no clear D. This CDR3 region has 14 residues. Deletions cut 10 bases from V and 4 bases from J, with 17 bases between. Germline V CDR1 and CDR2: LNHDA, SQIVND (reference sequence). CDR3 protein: CATKSGIMNQPQHF. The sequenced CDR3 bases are TGTGCCACGAAGAGCGGGATTATGAATCAGCCC.

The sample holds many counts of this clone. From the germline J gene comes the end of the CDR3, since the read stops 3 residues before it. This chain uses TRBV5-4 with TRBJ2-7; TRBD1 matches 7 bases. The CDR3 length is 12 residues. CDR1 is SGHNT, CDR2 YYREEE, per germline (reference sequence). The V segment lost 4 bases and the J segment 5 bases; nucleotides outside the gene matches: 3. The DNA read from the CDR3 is TGTGCCAGCAGCCCTGGACAGGACGAG. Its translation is CASSPGQDE. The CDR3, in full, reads CASSPGQDEQYF.

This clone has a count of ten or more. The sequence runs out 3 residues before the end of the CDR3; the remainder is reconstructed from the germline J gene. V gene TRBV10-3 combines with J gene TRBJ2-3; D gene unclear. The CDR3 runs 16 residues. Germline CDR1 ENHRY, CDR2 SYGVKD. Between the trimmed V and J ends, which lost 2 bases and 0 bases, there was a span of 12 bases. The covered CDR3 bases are TGTGCCATCAGTGAGGTCGGGTTTTCTAGCACAGATACG. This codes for CAISEVGFSSTDT. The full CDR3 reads CAISEVGFSSTDTQYF.

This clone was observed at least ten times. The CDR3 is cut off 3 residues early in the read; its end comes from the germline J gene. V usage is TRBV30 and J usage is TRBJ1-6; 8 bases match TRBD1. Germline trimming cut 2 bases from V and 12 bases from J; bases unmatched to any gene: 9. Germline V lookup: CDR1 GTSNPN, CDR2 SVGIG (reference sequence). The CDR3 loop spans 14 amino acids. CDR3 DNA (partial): TGTGCCTGGAGTCTCGGGACAGGCCCCCGACCC. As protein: CAWSLGTGPRP. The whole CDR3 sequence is CAWSLGTGPRPLHF.

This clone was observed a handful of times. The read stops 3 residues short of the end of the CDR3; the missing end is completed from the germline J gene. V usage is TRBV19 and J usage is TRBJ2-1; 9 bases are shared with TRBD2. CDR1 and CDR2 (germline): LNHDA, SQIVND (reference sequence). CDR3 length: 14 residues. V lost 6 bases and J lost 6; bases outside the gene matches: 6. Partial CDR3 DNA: TGTGCCAGTAGAAATAGCGGGAGCCCCAATGAG. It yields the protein CASRNSGSPNE. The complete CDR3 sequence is CASRNSGSPNEQFF.

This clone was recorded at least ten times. CDR3 bases read: TGTGCCTGGAGTTATTACCCCGGGCCC. As protein: CAWSYYPGP. The whole CDR3 region reads CAWSYYPGPQHF. This sequence joins TRBV30 and TRBJ1-5; D not certain. The read ends 3 residues shy of where the CDR3 ends; the end is completed using the germline J gene. Germline CDR1 is GTSNPN and CDR2 is SVGIG (reference sequence). V was pared by 2 bases and J by 9 bases, with 11 bases between. This CDR3 comprises 12 residues.

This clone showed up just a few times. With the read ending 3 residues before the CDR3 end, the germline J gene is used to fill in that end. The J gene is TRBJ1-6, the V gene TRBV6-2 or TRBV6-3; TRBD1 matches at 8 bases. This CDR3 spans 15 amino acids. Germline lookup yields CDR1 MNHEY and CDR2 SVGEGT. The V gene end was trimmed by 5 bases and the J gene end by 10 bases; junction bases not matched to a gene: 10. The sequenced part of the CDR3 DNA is TGTGCCAGCAGTCTGAACAGGGGGACGGTATCACCC. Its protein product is CASSLNRGTVSP. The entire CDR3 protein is CASSLNRGTVSPLHF.

The CDR3 bases that were read are TGCGCCAGCAGCTTGGTAGTAGCGGGGGCTTCCGGCTACGAG. Its translation: CASSLVVAGASGYE. The CDR3 in its entirety is CASSLVVAGASGYEQYF. The J gene is TRBJ2-7, the V gene TRBV5-1; 9 nucleotides match TRBD2. The observed sequence ends 3 residues before the CDR3 terminus, with the missing tail filled in from the germline J gene. CDR3 length: 17 residues. Germline assignment: CDR1 SGHRS and CDR2 YFSETQ. The V and J ends lost 0 bases and 3 bases, in that order; junction bases with no gene match: 10.

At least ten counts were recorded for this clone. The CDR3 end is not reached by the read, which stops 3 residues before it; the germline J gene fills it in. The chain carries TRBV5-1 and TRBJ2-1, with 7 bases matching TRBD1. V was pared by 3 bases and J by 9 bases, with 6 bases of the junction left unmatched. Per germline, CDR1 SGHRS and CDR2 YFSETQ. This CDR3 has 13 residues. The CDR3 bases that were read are TGCGCCAGCAGCTCGGGACAGCTAAGTGAG. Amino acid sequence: CASSSGQLSE. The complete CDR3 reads CASSSGQLSEQFF.